These T cell receptor beta chains were read from a single sample in a study of identical twins. TCRdb fed the 5' RACE reads into MiXCR, producing one record per CDR3 protein. The sample includes 520,000 or so distinct CDR3 sequences, less than 25% of them seen just once. This sample also belongs to another study, concerning T cells expressing NK-cell markers.

The sample consisted of CD4+ T cells sorted from blood. These receptors originate from a woman aged 18 to 35 in good health. Both conserved end residues are part of each CDR3. A D gene is named only where the DNA matches it firmly. A clone size is listed for some rows: how often the clone was seen (once, few, many), or a class if it is expanded.

abundance	j_gene	d_gene	v_gene	CDR3aa	CDR3nt
-	TRBJ1-1	-	TRBV20-1	CSAALGNTEAFF	TGCAGTGCCGCCCTAGGAAACACTGAAGCTTTCTTT
-	TRBJ2-2	TRBD1	TRBV6-5	CASSSGQGAGELFF	TGTGCCAGCAGTTCGGGACAGGGGGCCGGGGAGCTGTTTTTT
few	TRBJ1-4	-	TRBV7-2	CASSQTGRINEKLFF	TGTGCCAGCAGCCAGACGGGACGGATTAATGAAAAACTGTTTTTT
-	TRBJ2-1	TRBD2	TRBV24-1	CATSDSASGTSGYNEQFF	TGTGCCACCAGTGATTCCGCCTCCGGGACTAGCGGCTACAATGAGCAGTTCTTC
-	TRBJ2-2	TRBD2	TRBV7-7	CASSFIRTGTSGSYTGELFF	TGTGCCAGCAGCTTCATACGGACCGGGACTAGCGGGAGTTACACCGGGGAGCTGTTTTTT
-	TRBJ2-3	-	TRBV9	CASSVQLGGAVKDTQYF	TGTGCCAGCAGCGTACAGCTAGGGGGGGCGGTGAAAGATACGCAGTATTTT
-	TRBJ2-5	-	TRBV20-1	CSAVTEETQYF	TGCAGTGCTGTGACAGAAGAGACCCAGTACTTC
few	TRBJ1-5	-	TRBV24-1	CATSDLFRGSNQPQHF	TGTGCCACCAGTGATTTGTTCCGGGGGAGCAATCAGCCCCAGCATTTT
few	TRBJ2-3	TRBD1	TRBV20-1	CSASDRVGDTQYF	TGCAGTGCTAGTGACAGGGTCGGGGATACGCAGTATTTT
once	TRBJ2-3	-	TRBV3-1	CASSQGLGGRGTDTQYF	TGTGCCAGCAGCCAAGGTCTCGGGGGGCGCGGGACAGATACGCAGTATTTT
-	TRBJ1-1	TRBD1	TRBV5-1	CASSSGTGTTEAFF	TGCGCCAGCAGCTCCGGGACAGGGACCACTGAAGCTTTCTTT
many	TRBJ1-1	-	TRBV12-3/TRBV12-4	CASSFGPNTEAFF	TGTGCCAGCAGTTTCGGGCCTAACACTGAAGCTTTCTTT
few	TRBJ2-1	TRBD1	TRBV12-3/TRBV12-4	CASSSGGQGNNEQFF	TGTGCCAGCAGCTCCGGGGGACAGGGTAACAATGAGCAGTTCTTC
many	TRBJ1-5	-	TRBV5-1	CASSLASGDNQPQHF	TGCGCCAGCAGCTTGGCGTCAGGCGACAATCAGCCCCAGCATTTT
few	TRBJ2-3	-	TRBV7-6	CASSFAVTDTQYF	TGTGCCAGCAGCTTCGCTGTCACAGATACGCAGTATTTT
-	TRBJ2-1	-	TRBV7-3	CASSLSIQSVEQFF	TGTGCCAGCAGCTTATCGATTCAGTCAGTTGAGCAGTTCTTC
few	TRBJ2-2	TRBD1	TRBV7-2	CASGLGQGITGELFF	TGTGCCAGCGGCCTGGGACAGGGGATCACCGGGGAGCTGTTTTTT
few	TRBJ2-2	-	TRBV6-5	CASSYSMSGPNTGELFF	TGTGCCAGCAGTTACTCGATGAGCGGGCCGAACACCGGGGAGCTGTTTTTT
many	TRBJ2-2	-	TRBV5-1	CASTQMGSLGGELFF	TGCGCCAGCACCCAAATGGGCTCCCTCGGCGGGGAGCTGTTTTTT
few	TRBJ2-2	-	TRBV20-1	CSARKQGSGELFF	TGCAGTGCTAGGAAGCAGGGCAGCGGGGAGCTGTTTTTT
many	TRBJ2-5	-	TRBV11-2	CASSFGVGTLETQYF	TGTGCCAGCAGCTTTGGCGTCGGGACCTTAGAGACCCAGTACTTC
many	TRBJ2-1	TRBD2	TRBV19	CASSISSGRANNEQFF	TGTGCCAGTAGTATCTCCAGCGGGAGGGCCAACAATGAGCAGTTCTTC
few	TRBJ2-7	TRBD1	TRBV10-3	CAISGTGNTNEQYF	TGTGCCATCAGCGGGACAGGTAACACTAACGAGCAGTACTTC
few	TRBJ1-1	-	TRBV30	CAWSWSTEAFF	TGTGCCTGGAGTTGGAGCACTGAAGCTTTCTTT
-	TRBJ2-5	-	TRBV20-1	CSASQGYWETQYF	TGCAGTGCTAGTCAGGGCTATTGGGAGACCCAGTACTTC
-	TRBJ2-3	-	TRBV29-1	CSVEDGARTDTQYF	TGCAGCGTTGAAGATGGAGCCCGCACAGATACGCAGTATTTT
many	TRBJ2-5	TRBD1	TRBV10-3	CAISDWGQGRETQYF	TGTGCCATCAGTGACTGGGGACAGGGACGAGAGACCCAGTACTTC
many	TRBJ2-7	-	TRBV20-1	CSAIPPRVKDEQYF	TGCAGTGCTATACCCCCCAGGGTGAAAGACGAGCAGTACTTC
-	TRBJ2-1	TRBD2	TRBV9	CASSAFLAGGPDEQFF	TGTGCCAGCAGCGCCTTTCTAGCGGGAGGGCCGGATGAGCAGTTCTTC
-	TRBJ1-1	-	TRBV14	CASSPITMNTEAFF	TGTGCCAGCAGCCCTATCACTATGAACACTGAAGCTTTCTTT
many	TRBJ2-6	-	TRBV12-3/TRBV12-4	CASSTRLAGANVLTF	TGTGCCAGCAGTACGAGACTCGCTGGGGCCAACGTCCTGACTTTC
-	TRBJ2-3	TRBD2	TRBV12-3/TRBV12-4	CASRAGGSTDTQYF	TGTGCCAGCAGGGCGGGGGGGAGCACAGATACGCAGTATTTT
few	TRBJ2-7	-	TRBV7-2	CASGSRRGAYEQYF	TGTGCCAGCGGGTCGCGAAGGGGGGCCTACGAGCAGTACTTC
-	TRBJ1-2	-	TRBV28	CASRPLNYGYTF	TGTGCCAGCCGCCCTCTTAACTATGGCTACACCTTC
few	TRBJ1-2	-	TRBV11-2	CASSPGIPNGYTF	TGTGCCAGCAGCCCCGGGATTCCCAATGGCTACACCTTC
many	TRBJ2-1	TRBD2	TRBV6-2/TRBV6-3	CASRPGTRVGEQFF	TGTGCCAGCCGTCCCGGGACTAGGGTTGGTGAGCAGTTCTTC
-	TRBJ2-1	TRBD1	TRBV11-2	CASSLQGDQYNEQFF	TGTGCCAGCAGCTTACAGGGGGACCAATACAATGAGCAGTTCTTC
-	TRBJ2-7	TRBD2	TRBV7-8	CASSFQRGLAGDEQYF	TGTGCCAGCAGCTTCCAGCGGGGACTAGCGGGAGACGAGCAGTACTTC
once	TRBJ2-1	-	TRBV7-2	CASSLDAREYNEQFF	TGTGCCAGCAGCTTAGATGCCCGCGAGTACAATGAGCAGTTCTTC
-	TRBJ2-1	TRBD2	TRBV5-1	CASRKGGTRYNEQFF	TGCGCCAGCAGAAAGGGAGGGACCCGATACAATGAGCAGTTCTTC
few	TRBJ2-3	-	TRBV20-1	CSARAPSSDTQYF	TGCAGTGCTAGAGCCCCTAGTTCCGATACGCAGTATTTT
-	TRBJ2-1	-	TRBV21-1	CASSKDNGNNEQFF	TGTGCCAGCAGCAAAGATAACGGAAACAATGAGCAGTTCTTC